The T cell receptor beta chain under discussion was sequenced for a study of cytomegalovirus exposure and HLA in healthy donors. While unrecorded immune exposures were likely, the donors were nominally healthy when sampled. V lost 5 bases to trimming and J lost 5 bases; unmatched junction nucleotides: 11. In germline, CDR1 is SGHVS, CDR2 FQNEAQ. The CDR3 has 15 residues. In the PCR, 60 Vbeta and 13 Jbeta primers were used. Clones were read by immunoSEQ multiplex PCR, and TCRdb kept only the in-frame ones, dropping some. This sample's table has about 110,000 clones. The origin of this receptor is a man aged 35-49 years in good health and CMV-seropositive. The J gene is TRBJ2-7, the V gene TRBV7-8; 8 positions match TRBD2. The source material was PBMCs. The CDR3 coding sequence is TGTGCCAGCAGCCTCCTGGGCAGCGGGAGCCACGAGCAGTACTTC. It yields the protein CASSLLGSGSHEQYF. Using reference TRBV7-8 and TRBJ2-7 for the parts outside the CDR3, the full variable domain is GAGVSQSPRYKVAKRGQDVALRCDPISGHVSLFWYQQALGQGPEFLTYFQNEAQLDKSGLPSDRFFAERPEGSVSTLKIQRTQQEDSAVYLCASSLLGSGSHEQYFGPGTRLTVT.